A selection of T cell receptor beta chains follows, all from one sample in a study of blood T cell repertoires in COVID-19. Some clones are missing from TCRdb's copy, which holds only in-frame ones; the method was immunoSEQ multiplex PCR. The table shows about 110,000 clones, with about three quarters occurring only once. Material: peripheral blood. The source of these receptors is a woman older than 75 with active or convalescent COVID-19. Both conserved end residues are part of each CDR3. A D gene is named only where the DNA matches it firmly.

d_call,v_call,cdr3_aa
.,TRBV12-3/TRBV12-4,CASRRGSYNEQFF
TRBD2,TRBV3-1/TRBV3-2,CASSQVWLAGGGEQFF
.,TRBV9,CASSVGAANYGYTF
.,TRBV7-2,CASSLSGGNLATF
TRBD2,TRBV6-6,CASTVAGDPNEQFF
.,TRBV5-6,CASSLDHGQFYNSPLHF
.,TRBV2,CASSGQVSETQYF
.,TRBV3-1/TRBV3-2,CASSQDRREAFF
TRBD2,TRBV5-4,CASSLGLAGVSEQFF
TRBD2,TRBV5-1,CASSFRGGANEQFF
.,TRBV7-3,CASSLASSSEQFF
.,TRBV19,CASSIGAEGNTIYF